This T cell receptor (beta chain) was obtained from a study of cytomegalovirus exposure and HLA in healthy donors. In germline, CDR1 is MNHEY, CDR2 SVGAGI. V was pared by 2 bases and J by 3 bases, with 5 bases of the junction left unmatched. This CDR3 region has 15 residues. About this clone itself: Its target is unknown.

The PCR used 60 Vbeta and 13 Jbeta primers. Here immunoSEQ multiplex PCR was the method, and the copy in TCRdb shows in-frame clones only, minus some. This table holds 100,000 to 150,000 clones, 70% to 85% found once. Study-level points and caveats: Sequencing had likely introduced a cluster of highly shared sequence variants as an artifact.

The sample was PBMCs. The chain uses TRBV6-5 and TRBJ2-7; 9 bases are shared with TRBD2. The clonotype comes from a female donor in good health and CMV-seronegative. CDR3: CASSYRASGIYEQYF. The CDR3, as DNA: TGTGCCAGCAGTTACAGGGCTAGCGGGATCTACGAGCAGTACTTC.